The clone carrying this T cell receptor beta chain has at least ten counts. The antigen remains undetermined. A second PCR, run for about 7 to 11 cycles, used a sample-barcoded 5' primer plus a J-beta primer mix. TCRdb analysed the 5' RACE reads with MiXCR anew, one entry per CDR3 protein. The data contain 850,000 or so distinct CDR3 sequences, under 35% of them singletons. This sample is drawn from a study of blood T cells in healthy people across ages. V shed 4 bases and J shed 1 base, with 7 bases lying between them. The CDR3 contains 13 residues. Germline CDR1 is LGHDT and CDR2 is YNNKEL (reference sequence). Whole-study results and caveats: Among T cells, TCR beta diversity per million cells dropped roughly linearly as age rose.

The source material was blood. The receptor was derived from a woman of 80 years or more in good health. The rearrangement joins TRBV3-1 to TRBJ1-1, with D tentatively TRBD1 (6 bases). The CDR3 nucleotides are TGTGCCAGCAGCCGGGGACAGAACACTGAAGCTTTCTTT. It is translated as CASSRGQNTEAFF.